The present TCR beta chain was sequenced within a study of T-cell reconstitution after alpha-beta-depleted transplantation in children. A remark on this clonotype: Its matching antigen is unknown.

This CDR3 comprises 15 residues. Germline loops: CDR1 DFQATT, CDR2 SNEGSKA (reference sequence). Trimming cost V 1 base and J 4 bases, with 16 bases left between them. Study outcomes and limitations: When one year had passed after transplant, most T-cell counts and diversity came from newly produced T cells.

Unique molecular identifiers were used to barcode this TCRbeta library. TCRdb processed the PCR reads anew with MiXCR; each CDR3 protein has one entry. The table has 130,000 or so distinct CDR3 sequences, roughly 9% seen once. This clonotype originated in a girl under three years old who had a stem cell transplant for combined immunodeficiency, so the T cells may come from the graft donor. The material sequenced was PBMCs, mostly from graft donor cells, taken 180 days after TCRalphabeta/CD19-depleted stem cell transplant. The chain employs TRBV20-1 and TRBJ1-1; no clear D. The CDR3 nucleotides are TGCAGTGCTAGAGGCCTAGGGAGGTCGGGCACTGAAGCTTTCTTT. It specifies CSARGLGRSGTEAFF.